This TCR beta chain was documented in a study of T cell responses to AZD1222 COVID-19 vaccine. This CDR3 region has 14 residues. Germline V lookup: CDR1 SGHRS, CDR2 YFSETQ. V dropped 1 base and J dropped 2 bases, with 10 bases sitting between them. This clone is a singleton in its sample. Here immunoSEQ multiplex PCR was the method, and the copy in TCRdb shows in-frame clones only, minus some. Of about 120,000 clones in the sample, roughly 91% are singletons; the top ten hold around 5%. The receptor was derived from an adult who received the AZD1222 COVID-19 vaccine. V is TRBV5-1 and J is TRBJ2-7; unclear D gene. Here the sequenced sample was peripheral blood, taken 28 days after the second AZD1222 dose. The CDR3 nucleotides read TGCGCCAGCAGCTTGAGTGCGGCAGCCTACGAGCAGTACTTC. Residues: CASSLSAAAYEQYF.